This T cell receptor (beta chain) was sequenced in a study of T cell repertoires in cytomegalovirus infection (dated by TCRdb to the late 2010s). Regarding the complete study: The peptide stimulations were aimed at well-studied HLA-B-restricted epitopes as well as recently identified HLA-C-restricted CMV epitopes, whose presentation resists viral immunomodulation. Donor HLA type was relevant to the analysis, as public TCR beta signatures indicated carriage of CMV infection together with the matching HLA type. The paper's findings and limits, for the study overall: In both this cohort and an independent cohort of 352 donors, the cumulative frequency of public TCR beta family members distinguished carriers of CMV infection plus the relevant HLA type. In the ex vivo response, HLA-C-restricted CMV-specific TCR beta clonotypes were dominant, and in two of eight donors the single most frequent clonotype came from this HLA-C-restricted group.

TCRdb records Illumina HiSeq 1500 as the sequencer. The public reads were run again by TCRdb, first through fastp at Q25 and then through MiXCR, and only productive beta chains were kept. Rows merge per CDR3 protein into single entries with the most common DNA and genes. The sample has some 800,000 distinct CDR3 sequences on record, about 31% of them singletons. The ten most abundant clones make up approximately 13% of the sample. This clonotype was recorded at least ten times. What this receptor recognizes is not known. Per-base quality was not reported, and no clone a single base away is much larger than it. Reading the label with the study, this specimen's treatment or condition is: in vitro stimulation with specific CMV peptide epitopes to enrich CMV-specific T cells. From the cysteine through the phenylalanine, the CDR3 covers 14 amino acids. Of all the DNA, just the CDR3 is kept, 42 bases in frame from base 1. Trimming costs V 4 bases and J 9 bases, and their ends lie 16 bases apart.

The sequence joins TRBV12-3 or TRBV12-4 to TRBJ1-5; confidence is insufficient to name the D gene. The source was cultured CD8+ T cells from PBMCs, collected from culture after CMV antigen stimulation. This TCR was recovered from a human donor in good health (CMV status not recorded). Some clones in this sample may be carry-over from other donors' samples. The bases read TGTGCCAGCAGTTGGGGAACCGTTATCTGGCCCCAGCATTTT. Its protein product is CASSWGTVIWPQHF.